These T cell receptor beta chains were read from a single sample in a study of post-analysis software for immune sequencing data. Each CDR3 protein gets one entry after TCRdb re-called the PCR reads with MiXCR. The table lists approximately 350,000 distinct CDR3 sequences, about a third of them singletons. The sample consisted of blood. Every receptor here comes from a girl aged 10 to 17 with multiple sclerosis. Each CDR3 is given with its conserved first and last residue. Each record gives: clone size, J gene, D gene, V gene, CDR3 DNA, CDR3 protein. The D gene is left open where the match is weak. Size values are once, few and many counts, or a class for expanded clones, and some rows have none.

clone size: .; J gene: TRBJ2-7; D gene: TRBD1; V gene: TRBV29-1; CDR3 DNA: TGCAGCGTTGTCAGGGGGATAATGGACGAGCAGTACTTC; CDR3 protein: CSVVRGIMDEQYF
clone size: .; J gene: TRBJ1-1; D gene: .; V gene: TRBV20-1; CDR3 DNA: TGCAGTGCAACTGACAGCGAGACTTTCTTT; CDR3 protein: CSATDSETFF
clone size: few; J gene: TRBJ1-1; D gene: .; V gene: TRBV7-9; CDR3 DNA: TGTGCCAGCAGCTTAGCCCTTTCGGGCACTGAAGCTTTCTTT; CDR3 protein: CASSLALSGTEAFF
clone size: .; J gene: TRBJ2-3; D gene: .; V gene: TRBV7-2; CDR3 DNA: TGTGCCAGCAGCTTATTCGGAGTCACAGATACGCAGTATTTT; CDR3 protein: CASSLFGVTDTQYF
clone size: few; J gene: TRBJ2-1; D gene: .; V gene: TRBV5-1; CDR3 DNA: TGCGCCAGCAGCTACCCTCGGGGAAGGTTAGGGGATGAGCAGTTCTTC; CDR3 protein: CASSYPRGRLGDEQFF
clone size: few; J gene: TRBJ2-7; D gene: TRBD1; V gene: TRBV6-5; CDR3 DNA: TGTGCCAGCAGTCCCAGCGTGGACAGGTACTACGAGCAGTACTTC; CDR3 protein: CASSPSVDRYYEQYF
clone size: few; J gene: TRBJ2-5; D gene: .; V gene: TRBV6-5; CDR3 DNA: TGTGCCAGCAGTTACTCGCCTGGGGAAGAGACCCAGTACTTC; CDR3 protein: CASSYSPGEETQYF
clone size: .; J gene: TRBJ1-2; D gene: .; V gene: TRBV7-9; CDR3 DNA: TGTGCCAGCAGCTTAGTTGTCAGTTATGGCTACACCTTC; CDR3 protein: CASSLVVSYGYTF
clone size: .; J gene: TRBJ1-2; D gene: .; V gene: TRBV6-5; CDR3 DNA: TGTGCGTGTTCTCCGCGGCAGAACTATGGCTACACCTTC; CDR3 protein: CACSPRQNYGYTF
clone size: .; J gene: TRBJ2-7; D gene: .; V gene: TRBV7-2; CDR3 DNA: TGTGCCAGCAGCCTAACGACGATGGGGATCCTCGAGCAGTACTTC; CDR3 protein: CASSLTTMGILEQYF
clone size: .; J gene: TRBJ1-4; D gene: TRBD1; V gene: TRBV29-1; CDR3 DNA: TGCAGCGTTGAAGAAAACAGGGGAAGTGAAAAACTGTTTTTT; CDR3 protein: CSVEENRGSEKLFF
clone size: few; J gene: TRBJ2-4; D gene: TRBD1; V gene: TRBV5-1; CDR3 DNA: TGCGCCAGCAGCTTGGCCCCGACAGGGTCTGGAGACATTCAGTACTTC; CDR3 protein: CASSLAPTGSGDIQYF
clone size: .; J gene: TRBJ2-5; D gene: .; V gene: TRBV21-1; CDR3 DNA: TGTGCCAGCAGCGCGACAGGAAAGCAAGAGACCCAGTACTTC; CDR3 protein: CASSATGKQETQYF
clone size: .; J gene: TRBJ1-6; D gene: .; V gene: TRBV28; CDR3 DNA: TGTGCCAGCAACGGGGCGTTTTATGGTTCACCCCTCCACTTT; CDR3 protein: CASNGAFYGSPLHF
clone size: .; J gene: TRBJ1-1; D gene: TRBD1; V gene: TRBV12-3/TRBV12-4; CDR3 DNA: TGTGCCAGCAGTTTACAGGGGGTGGATTTTGTTGAAGCTTTCTTT; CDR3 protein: CASSLQGVDFVEAFF
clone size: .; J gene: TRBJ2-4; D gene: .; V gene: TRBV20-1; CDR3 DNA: TGCAGTGCTAGCCCCCCCGGGCTAGCCAAAAACATTCAGTACTTC; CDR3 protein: CSASPPGLAKNIQYF
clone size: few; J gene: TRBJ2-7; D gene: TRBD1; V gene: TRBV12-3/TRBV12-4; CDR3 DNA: TGTGCCAGCAGCGGTTTGGGAGCTACAGGGGCCTACGAGCAGTACTTC; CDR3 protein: CASSGLGATGAYEQYF
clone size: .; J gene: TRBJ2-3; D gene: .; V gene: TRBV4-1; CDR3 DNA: TGCGCCAGCAGCTGGAGGTCGGGCACAGATACGCAGTATTTT; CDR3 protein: CASSWRSGTDTQYF
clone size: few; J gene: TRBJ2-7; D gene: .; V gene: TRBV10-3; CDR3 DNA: TGTGCCATCAGAGGCAGTTCCTACGAGCAGTACTTC; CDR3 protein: CAIRGSSYEQYF
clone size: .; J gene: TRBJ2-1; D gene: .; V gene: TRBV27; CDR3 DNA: TGTGCCAGCAGAGTGACAGAACCCTACAATGAGCAGTTCTTC; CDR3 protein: CASRVTEPYNEQFF
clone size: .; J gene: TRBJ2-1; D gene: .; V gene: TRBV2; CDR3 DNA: TGTGCCAGCATGGGTCTTACGGGCAATGAGCAGTTCTTC; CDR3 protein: CASMGLTGNEQFF
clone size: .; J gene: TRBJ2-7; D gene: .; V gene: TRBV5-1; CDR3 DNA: TGCACCAGCAGCCCGGGGACAACAAGCTCCTACGAGCAGTACTTC; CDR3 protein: CTSSPGTTSSYEQYF
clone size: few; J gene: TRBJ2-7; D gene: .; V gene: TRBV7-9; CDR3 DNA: TGTGCCAGCAGCTCGAACCCGGGACTTCTGTACGAGCAGTACTTC; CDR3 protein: CASSSNPGLLYEQYF
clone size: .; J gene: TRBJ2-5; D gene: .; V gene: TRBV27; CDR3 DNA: TGTGCCAGCAGTCGGCGGGTCCCACAAGAGACCCAGTACTTC; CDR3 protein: CASSRRVPQETQYF
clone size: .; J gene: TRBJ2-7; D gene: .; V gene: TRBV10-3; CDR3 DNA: TGTGCCATCAGTGAGGTCAGTTCCTACGAGCAGTACTTC; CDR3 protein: CAISEVSSYEQYF
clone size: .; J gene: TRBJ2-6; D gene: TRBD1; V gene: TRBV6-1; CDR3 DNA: TGTGCCAGCGCCCATGTCACAGGGGTTGCTGGGGCCAACGTCCTGACTTTC; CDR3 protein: CASAHVTGVAGANVLTF